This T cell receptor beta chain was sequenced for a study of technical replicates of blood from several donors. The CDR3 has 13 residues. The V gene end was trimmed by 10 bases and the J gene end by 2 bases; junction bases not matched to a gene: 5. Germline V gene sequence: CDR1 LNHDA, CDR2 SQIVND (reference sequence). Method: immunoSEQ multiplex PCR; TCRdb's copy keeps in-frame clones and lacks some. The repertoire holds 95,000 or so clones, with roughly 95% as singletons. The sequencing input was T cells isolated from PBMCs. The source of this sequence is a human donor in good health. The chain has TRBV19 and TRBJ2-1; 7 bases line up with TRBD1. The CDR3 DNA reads TGTGCCAATTCAGGGGGAACCTACAATGAGCAGTTCTTC. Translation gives CANSGGTYNEQFF. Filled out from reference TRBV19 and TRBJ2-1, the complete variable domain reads DGGITQSPKYLFRKEGQNVTLSCEQNLNHDAMYWYRQDPGQGLRLIYYSQIVNDFQKGDIAEGYSVSREKKESFPLTVTSAQKNPTAFYLCANSGGTYNEQFFGPGTRLTVL.